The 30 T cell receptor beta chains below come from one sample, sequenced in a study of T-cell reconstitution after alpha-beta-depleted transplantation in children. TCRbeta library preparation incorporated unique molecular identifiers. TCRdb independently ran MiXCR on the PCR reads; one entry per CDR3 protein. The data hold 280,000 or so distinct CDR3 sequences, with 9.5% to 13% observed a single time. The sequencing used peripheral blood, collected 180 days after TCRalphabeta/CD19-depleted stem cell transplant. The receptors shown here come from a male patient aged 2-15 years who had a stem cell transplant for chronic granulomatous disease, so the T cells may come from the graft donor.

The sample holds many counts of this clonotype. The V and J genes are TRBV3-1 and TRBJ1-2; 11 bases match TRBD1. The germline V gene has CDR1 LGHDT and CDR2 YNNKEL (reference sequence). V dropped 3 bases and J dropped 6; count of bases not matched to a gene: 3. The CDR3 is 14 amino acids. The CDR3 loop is CASSQDRGRHGYTF. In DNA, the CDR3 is TGTGCCAGCAGCCAGGACAGGGGGCGCCATGGCTACACCTTC.

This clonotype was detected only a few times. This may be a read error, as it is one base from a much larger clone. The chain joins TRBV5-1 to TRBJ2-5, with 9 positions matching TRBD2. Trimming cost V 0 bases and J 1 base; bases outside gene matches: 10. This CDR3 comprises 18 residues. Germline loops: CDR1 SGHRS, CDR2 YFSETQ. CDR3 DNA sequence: TGCGCCAGCAGCTTGGGACAAATGGCGGGGGGGACCCAAGAGACCCAGTACTTC. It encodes CASSLGQMAGGTQETQYF. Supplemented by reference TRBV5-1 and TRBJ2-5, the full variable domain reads KAGVTQTPRYLIKTRGQQVTLSCSPISGHRSVSWYQQTPGQGLQFLFEYFSETQRNKGNFPGRFSGRQFSNSRSEMNVSTLELGDSALYLCASSLGQMAGGTQETQYFGPGTRLLVL.

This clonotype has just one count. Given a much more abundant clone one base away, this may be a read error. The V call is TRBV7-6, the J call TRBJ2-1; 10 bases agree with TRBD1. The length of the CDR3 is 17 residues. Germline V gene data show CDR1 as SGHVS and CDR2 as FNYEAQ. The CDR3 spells CASSLAPGQGKYIEQFF. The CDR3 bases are TGTGCCAGCAGCCTAGCCCCGGGACAGGGGAAATACATTGAGCAGTTCTTC.

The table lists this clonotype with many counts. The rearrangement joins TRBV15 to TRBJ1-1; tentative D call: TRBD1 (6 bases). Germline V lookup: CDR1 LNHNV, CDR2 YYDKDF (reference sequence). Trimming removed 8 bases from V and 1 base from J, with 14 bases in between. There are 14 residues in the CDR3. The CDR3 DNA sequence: TGTGCCACCCGTACAGGGCAATGGAACACTGAAGCTTTCTTT. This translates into CATRTGQWNTEAFF.

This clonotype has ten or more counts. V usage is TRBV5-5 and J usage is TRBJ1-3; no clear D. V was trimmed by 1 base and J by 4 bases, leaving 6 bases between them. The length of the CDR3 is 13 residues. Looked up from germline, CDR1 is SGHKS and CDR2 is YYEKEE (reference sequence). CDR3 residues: CASSLPGGNTIYF. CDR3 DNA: TGTGCCAGCAGCTTGCCGGGAGGAAACACCATATATTTT.

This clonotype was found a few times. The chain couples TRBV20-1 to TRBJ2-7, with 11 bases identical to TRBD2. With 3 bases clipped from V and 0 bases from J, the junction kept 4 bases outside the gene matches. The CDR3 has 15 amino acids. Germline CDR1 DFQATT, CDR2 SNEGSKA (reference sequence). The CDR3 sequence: CSASRLAGSSYEQYF. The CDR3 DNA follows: TGCAGTGCTAGCCGACTAGCGGGGAGCTCCTACGAGCAGTACTTC.

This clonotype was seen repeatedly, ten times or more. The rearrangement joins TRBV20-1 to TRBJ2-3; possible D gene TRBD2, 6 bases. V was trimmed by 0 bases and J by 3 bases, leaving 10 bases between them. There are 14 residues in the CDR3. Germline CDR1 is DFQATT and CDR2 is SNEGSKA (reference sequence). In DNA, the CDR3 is TGCAGTGCTAGAGATCTTGGGAGGACAGATACGCAGTATTTT. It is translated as CSARDLGRTDTQYF.

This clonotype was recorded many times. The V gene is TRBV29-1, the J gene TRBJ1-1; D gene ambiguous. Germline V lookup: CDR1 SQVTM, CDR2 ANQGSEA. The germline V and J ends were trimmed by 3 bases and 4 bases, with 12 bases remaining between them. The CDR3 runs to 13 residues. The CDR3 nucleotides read TGCAGCGTTGAGCTCCGCCTAGCCACTGAAGCTTTCTTT. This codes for CSVELRLATEAFF.

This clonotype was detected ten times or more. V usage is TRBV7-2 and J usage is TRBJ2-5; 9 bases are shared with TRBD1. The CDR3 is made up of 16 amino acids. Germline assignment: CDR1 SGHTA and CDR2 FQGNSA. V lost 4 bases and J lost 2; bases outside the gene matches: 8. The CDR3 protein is CASSWDRVPRQETQYF. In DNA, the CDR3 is TGTGCCAGCAGCTGGGACAGGGTCCCCCGACAAGAGACCCAGTACTTC.

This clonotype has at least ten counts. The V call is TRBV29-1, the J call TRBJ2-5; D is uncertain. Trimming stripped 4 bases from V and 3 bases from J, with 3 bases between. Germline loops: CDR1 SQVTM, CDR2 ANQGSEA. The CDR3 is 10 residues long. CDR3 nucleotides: TGCAGCGTTGGAGAAGAGACCCAGTACTTC. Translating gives CSVGEETQYF. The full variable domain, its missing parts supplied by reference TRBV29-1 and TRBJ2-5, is SAVISQKPSRDICQRGTSLTIQCQVDSQVTMMFWYRQQPGQSLTLIATANQGSEATYESGFVIDKFPISRPNLTFSTLTVSNMSPEDSSIYLCSVGEETQYFGPGTRLLVL.

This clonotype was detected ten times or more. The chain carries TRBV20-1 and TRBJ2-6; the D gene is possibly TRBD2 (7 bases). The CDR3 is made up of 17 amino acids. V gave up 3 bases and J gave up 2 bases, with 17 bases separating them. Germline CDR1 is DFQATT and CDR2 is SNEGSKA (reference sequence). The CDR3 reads CSASGEGDIAGANVLTF. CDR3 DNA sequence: TGCAGTGCTAGTGGGGAGGGGGATATCGCTGGGGCCAACGTCCTGACTTTC.

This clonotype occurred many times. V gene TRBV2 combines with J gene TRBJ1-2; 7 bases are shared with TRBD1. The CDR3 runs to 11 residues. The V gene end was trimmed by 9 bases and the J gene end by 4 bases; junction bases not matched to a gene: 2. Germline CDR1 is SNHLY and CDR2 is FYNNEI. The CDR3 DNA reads TGTGCCAGGACAGGGAGCTATGGCTACACCTTC. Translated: CARTGSYGYTF.

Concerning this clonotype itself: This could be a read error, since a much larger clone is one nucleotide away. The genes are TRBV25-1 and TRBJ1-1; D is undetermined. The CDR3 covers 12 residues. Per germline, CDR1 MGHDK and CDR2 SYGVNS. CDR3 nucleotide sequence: TGTGCCAGCATGGCCTTGAACACTGAAGTTTTCTTT. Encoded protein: CASMALNTEVFF.

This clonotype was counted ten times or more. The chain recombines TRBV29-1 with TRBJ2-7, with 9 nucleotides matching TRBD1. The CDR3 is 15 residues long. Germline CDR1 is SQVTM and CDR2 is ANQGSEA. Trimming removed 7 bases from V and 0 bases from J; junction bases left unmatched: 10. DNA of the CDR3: TGCAGCGGACGAAAGGGACAGGGCGACTCCTACGAGCAGTACTTC. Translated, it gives CSGRKGQGDSYEQYF.

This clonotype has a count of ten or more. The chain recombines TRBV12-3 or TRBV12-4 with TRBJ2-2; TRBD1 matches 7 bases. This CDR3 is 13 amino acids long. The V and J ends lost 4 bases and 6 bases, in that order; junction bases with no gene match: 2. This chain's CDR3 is CASSYGTAGELFF. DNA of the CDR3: TGTGCCAGCAGTTATGGGACAGCCGGGGAGCTGTTTTTT.

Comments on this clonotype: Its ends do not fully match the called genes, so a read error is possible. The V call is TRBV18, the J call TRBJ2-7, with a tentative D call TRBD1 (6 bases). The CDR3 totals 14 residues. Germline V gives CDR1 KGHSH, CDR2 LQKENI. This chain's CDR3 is CASSPNREMVAQSF. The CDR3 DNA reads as TGTGCCAGCTCACCAAACAGGGAAATGGTGGCGCAGTCCTTC.

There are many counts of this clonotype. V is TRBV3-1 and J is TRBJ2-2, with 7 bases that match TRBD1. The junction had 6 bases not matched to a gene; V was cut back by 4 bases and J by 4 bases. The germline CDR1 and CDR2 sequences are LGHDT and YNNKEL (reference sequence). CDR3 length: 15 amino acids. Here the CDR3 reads CASSPGTVRTGELFF. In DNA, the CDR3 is TGTGCCAGCAGCCCCGGGACAGTTCGCACCGGGGAGCTGTTTTTT.

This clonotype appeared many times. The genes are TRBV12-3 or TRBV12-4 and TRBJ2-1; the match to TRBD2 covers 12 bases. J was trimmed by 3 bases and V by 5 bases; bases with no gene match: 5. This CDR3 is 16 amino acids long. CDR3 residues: CASSPPGLAGYNEQFF. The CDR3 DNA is TGTGCCAGCAGTCCCCCGGGACTAGCGGGCTACAATGAGCAGTTCTTC.

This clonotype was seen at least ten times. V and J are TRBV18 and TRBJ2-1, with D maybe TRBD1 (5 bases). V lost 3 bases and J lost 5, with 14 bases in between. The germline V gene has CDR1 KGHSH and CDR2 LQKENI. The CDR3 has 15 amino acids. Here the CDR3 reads CASSPTATWDNEQFF. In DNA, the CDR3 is TGTGCCAGCTCACCGACAGCTACGTGGGACAATGAGCAGTTCTTC.

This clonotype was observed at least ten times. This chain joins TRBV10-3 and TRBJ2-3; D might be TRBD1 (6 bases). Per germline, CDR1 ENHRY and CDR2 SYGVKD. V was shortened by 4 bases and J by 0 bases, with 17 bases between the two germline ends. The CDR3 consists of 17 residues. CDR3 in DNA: TGTGCCATCAGTGGGATCCGGACAGTCTCTAGCACAGATACGCAGTATTTT. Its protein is CAISGIRTVSSTDTQYF.

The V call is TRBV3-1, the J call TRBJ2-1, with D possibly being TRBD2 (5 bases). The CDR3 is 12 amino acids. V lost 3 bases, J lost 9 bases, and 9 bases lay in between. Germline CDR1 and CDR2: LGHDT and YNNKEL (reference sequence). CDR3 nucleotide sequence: TGTGCCAGCAGCCATGAGGGTGGTGAGCAGTTCTTC. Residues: CASSHEGGEQFF.

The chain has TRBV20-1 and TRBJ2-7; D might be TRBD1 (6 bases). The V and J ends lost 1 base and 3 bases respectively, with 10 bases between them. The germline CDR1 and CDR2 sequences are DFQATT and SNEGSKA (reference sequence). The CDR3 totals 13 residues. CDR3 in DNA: TGCAGTGCTAGAGCTGGACAGATCTACGAGCAGTACTTC. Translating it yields CSARAGQIYEQYF.

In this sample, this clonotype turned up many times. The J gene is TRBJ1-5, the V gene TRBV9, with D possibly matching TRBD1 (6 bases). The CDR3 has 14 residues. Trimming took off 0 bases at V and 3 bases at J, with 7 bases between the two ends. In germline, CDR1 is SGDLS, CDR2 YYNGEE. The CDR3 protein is CASSVGDNNQPQHF. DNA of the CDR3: TGTGCCAGCAGCGTAGGGGACAACAATCAGCCCCAGCATTTT.

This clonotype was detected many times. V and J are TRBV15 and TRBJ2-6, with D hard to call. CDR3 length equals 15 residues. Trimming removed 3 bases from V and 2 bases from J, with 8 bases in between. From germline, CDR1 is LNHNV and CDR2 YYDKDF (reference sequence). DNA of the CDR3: TGTGCCACCAGCAGGAGAGTACCTGGGGCCAACGTCCTGACTTTC. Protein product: CATSRRVPGANVLTF.

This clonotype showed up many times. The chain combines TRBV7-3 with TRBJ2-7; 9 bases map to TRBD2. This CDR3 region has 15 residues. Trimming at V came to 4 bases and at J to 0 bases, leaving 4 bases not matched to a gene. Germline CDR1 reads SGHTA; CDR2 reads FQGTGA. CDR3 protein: CASSSRRGGSYEQYF. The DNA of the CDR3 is TGTGCCAGCAGCTCAAGGCGGGGGGGCTCCTACGAGCAGTACTTC. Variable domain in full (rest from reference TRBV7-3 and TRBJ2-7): GAGVSQTPSNKVTEKGKYVELRCDPISGHTALYWYRQSLGQGPEFLIYFQGTGAADDSGLPNDRFFAVRPEGSVSTLKIQRTERGDSAVYLCASSSRRGGSYEQYFGPGTRLTVT.

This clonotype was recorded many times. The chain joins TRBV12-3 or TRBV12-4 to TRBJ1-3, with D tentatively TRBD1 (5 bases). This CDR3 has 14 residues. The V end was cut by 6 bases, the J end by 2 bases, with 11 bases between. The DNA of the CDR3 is TGTGCCAGCAGCGGGGCCACGGCTGGAAACACCATATATTTT. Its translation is CASSGATAGNTIYF.

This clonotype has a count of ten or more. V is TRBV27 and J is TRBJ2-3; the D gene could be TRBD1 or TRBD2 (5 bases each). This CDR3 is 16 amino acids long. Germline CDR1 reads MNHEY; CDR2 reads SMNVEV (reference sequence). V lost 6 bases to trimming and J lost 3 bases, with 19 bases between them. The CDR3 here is CASSQGPKFLTDTQYF. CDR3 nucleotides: TGTGCCAGCAGCCAGGGACCCAAATTCCTTACAGATACGCAGTATTTT.

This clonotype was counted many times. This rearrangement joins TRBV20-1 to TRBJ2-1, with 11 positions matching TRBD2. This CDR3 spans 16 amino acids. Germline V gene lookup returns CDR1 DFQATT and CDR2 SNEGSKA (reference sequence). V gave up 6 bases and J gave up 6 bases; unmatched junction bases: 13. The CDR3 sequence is CSAIGVLAGVSNEQFF. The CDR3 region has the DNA TGCAGTGCAATCGGGGTACTAGCGGGAGTTTCCAATGAGCAGTTCTTC.

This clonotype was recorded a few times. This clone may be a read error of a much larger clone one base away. CDR3 in amino acids: CCARERGTPLRADTQYF. Here the CDR3 DNA reads TGCTGTGCTAGAGAGCGGGGGACACCCCTCCGCGCAGATACGCAGTATTTT. The chain carries TRBV20-1 and TRBJ2-3, with TRBD2 matching 8 bases. The CDR3 spans 17 residues. CDR1 and CDR2 (germline): DFQATT, SNEGSKA (reference sequence).

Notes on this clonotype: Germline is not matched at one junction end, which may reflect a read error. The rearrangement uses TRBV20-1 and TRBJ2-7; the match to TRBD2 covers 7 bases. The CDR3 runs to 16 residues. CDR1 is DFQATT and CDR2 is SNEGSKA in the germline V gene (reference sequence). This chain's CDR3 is CCARSPSSGITYEQYF. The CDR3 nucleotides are TGCTGTGCTAGGTCCCCTTCTAGCGGAATCACCTACGAGCAGTACTTC.